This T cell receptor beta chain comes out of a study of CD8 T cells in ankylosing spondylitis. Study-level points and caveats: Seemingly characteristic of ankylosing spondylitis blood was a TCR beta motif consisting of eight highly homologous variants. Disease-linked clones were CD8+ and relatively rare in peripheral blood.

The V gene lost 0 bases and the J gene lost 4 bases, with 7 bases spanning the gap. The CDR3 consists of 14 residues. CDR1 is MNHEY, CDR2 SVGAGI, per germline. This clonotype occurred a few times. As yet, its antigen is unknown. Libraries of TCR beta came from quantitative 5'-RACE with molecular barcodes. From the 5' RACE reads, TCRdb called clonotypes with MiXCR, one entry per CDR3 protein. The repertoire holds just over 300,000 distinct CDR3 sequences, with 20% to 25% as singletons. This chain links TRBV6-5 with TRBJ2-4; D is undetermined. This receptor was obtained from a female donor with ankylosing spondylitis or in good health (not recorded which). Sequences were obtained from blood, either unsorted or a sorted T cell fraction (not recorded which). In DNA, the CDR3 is TGTGCCAGCAGTTACTCCCAGGCTAAAAACATTCAGTACTTC. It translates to CASSYSQAKNIQYF.